The 5 T cell receptor beta chains given below trace back to one sample, sequenced in a study of T cell clonotyping in hematopoietic cell transplantation. Here immunoSEQ multiplex PCR was the method, and the copy in TCRdb shows in-frame clones only, minus some. The table includes about 36,000 clones, about 90% detected once. Sequencing used peripheral blood mononuclear cells. These receptor sequences come from a woman aged 40-49 years in good health. Some clones in this sample may be carry-over from other donors' samples.

This clone was recorded a few times. The rearrangement joins TRBV5-1 to TRBJ2-7; 7 nucleotides agree with TRBD2. Trimming took 7 bases from V and 2 from J; bases not matched to a gene: 3. Germline CDR1 is SGHRS and CDR2 is YFSETQ. CDR3 length: 12 residues. CDR3 sequence (DNA): TGCGCCAGCCGCGGGAGTGCCTACGAGCAGTACTTC. Translated: CASRGSAYEQYF.

The rearrangement joins TRBV2 to TRBJ1-5; 10 bases map to TRBD1. Germline CDR1 and CDR2: SNHLY and FYNNEI. The ends lost 6 bases at V and 4 bases at J; junction bases unmatched: 3. This CDR3 comprises 14 residues. CDR3 region: CASRKDRGNQPQHF. The CDR3 DNA is TGTGCCAGCAGGAAGGACAGGGGGAATCAGCCCCAGCATTTT.

This clone was counted a single time. The chain joins TRBV6-6 to TRBJ2-7, with 8 nucleotides matching TRBD1. This CDR3 region has 15 residues. Germline V lookup: CDR1 MNHNY, CDR2 SVGAGI (reference sequence). V lost 5 bases, J lost 3 bases, and 9 bases stayed unmatched. The CDR3 reads CASSPGQARGYEQYF. The CDR3, as DNA: TGTGCCAGCAGTCCGGGACAGGCGAGGGGCTACGAGCAGTACTTC.

The chain combines TRBV19 with TRBJ1-2, with TRBD1 matching over 7 bases. Germline CDR1 LNHDA, CDR2 SQIVND (reference sequence). J was trimmed by 7 bases and V by 6 bases; bases with no gene match: 11. This CDR3 contains 14 residues. The CDR3 loop is CASRSLTGRVGYTF. As DNA, the CDR3 is TGTGCCAGTAGGTCTTTGACAGGGCGTGTTGGCTACACCTTC.

The chain combines TRBV7-2 with TRBJ2-7; 7 bases line up with TRBD2. This CDR3 has 15 amino acids. V shed 2 bases and J 4 bases; nucleotides not matched to a gene: 8. Germline assignment: CDR1 SGHTA and CDR2 FQGNSA. The CDR3 loop is CASSLSGGSGYEQYF. CDR3 DNA: TGTGCCAGCAGCTTATCCGGGGGGAGCGGGTACGAGCAGTACTTC. Combining the CDR3 with reference TRBV7-2 and TRBJ2-7 gives the whole variable domain GAGVSQSPSNKVTEKGKDVELRCDPISGHTALYWYRQSLGQGLEFLIYFQGNSAPDKSGLPSDRFSAERTGGSVSTLTIQRTQQEDSAVYLCASSLSGGSGYEQYFGPGTRLTVT.